Below are 8 T cell receptor beta chains sequenced from a single sample in a study of blood T cell repertoires in COVID-19. Repertoires were generated with immunoSEQ multiplex PCR, while TCRdb's copy carries only in-frame clones and drops some. The sample consists of about 200,000 clones, around 94% of them appearing once. The source material was peripheral blood. The receptors stem from a man aged 30 to 45 with COVID-19, enrolled during active disease.

This chain links TRBV27 with TRBJ2-7; D perhaps matches TRBD1 (6 bases). The germline CDR1 and CDR2 sequences are MNHEY and SMNVEV (reference sequence). The CDR3 has 14 residues. Trimming stripped 5 bases from V and 1 base from J, with 12 bases between. CDR3 DNA: TGTGCCAGCAGTGCCACAGGGTTATCCTACGAGCAGTACTTC. This translates into CASSATGLSYEQYF.

The chain links TRBV14 to TRBJ1-2; 9 nucleotides match TRBD1. The germline gives CDR1 SGHDN, CDR2 FVKESK. The CDR3 covers 15 residues. Losses at the gene ends were 3 bases for V and 6 bases for J; bases not matched to a gene: 8. The CDR3 DNA reads as TGTGCCAGCAGCCATTTGACAGGGGGTGCGGATGGCTACACCTTC. Its translation: CASSHLTGGADGYTF.

V gene TRBV6-2 or TRBV6-3 combines with J gene TRBJ2-7; no definite D call. V lost 2 bases and J lost 3, with 17 bases in between. CDR1 is MNHEY, CDR2 SVGEGT, per germline. This CDR3 spans 16 amino acids. Here the CDR3 DNA reads TGTGCCAGCAGTTACCCCCTTGATGGATGGAGCTACGAGCAGTACTTC. Its translation: CASSYPLDGWSYEQYF.

V usage is TRBV2 and J usage is TRBJ1-6; possibly TRBD1 for D (5 bases). CDR1 SNHLY and CDR2 FYNNEI come from the germline V gene. The CDR3 length is 15 residues. Trimming removed 2 bases from V and 11 bases from J, with 16 bases in between. CDR3 amino acids: CASSESDIYGAPLHF. The CDR3 nucleotides read TGTGCCAGCAGTGAATCGGACATCTATGGGGCACCCCTCCACTTT.

A single count supports this clone. The V call is TRBV9, the J call TRBJ1-5; D not resolved. The germline V and J ends were trimmed by 0 bases and 0 bases, with 10 bases remaining between them. The CDR3 runs 16 residues. The germline gives CDR1 SGDLS, CDR2 YYNGEE. The CDR3, as DNA: TGTGCCAGCAGCGTAGCCGCGTCATCTAGCAATCAGCCCCAGCATTTT. Amino acid sequence: CASSVAASSSNQPQHF.

V and J are TRBV2 and TRBJ1-4; 7 bases line up with TRBD1. The germline CDR1 and CDR2 sequences are SNHLY and FYNNEI. This CDR3 has 14 amino acids. After removal of 5 bases from V and 7 bases from J, the junction contained 7 bases not matched to a gene. Written as DNA, the CDR3 is TGTGCCAGCAGTTATCTGAGACAGGGTGAAAAACTGTTTTTT. It translates to CASSYLRQGEKLFF.

This sequence joins TRBV11-2 and TRBJ1-2, with 7 bases identical to TRBD1. CDR1 and CDR2 from the germline V gene are SGHAT and FQNNGV. V gave up 4 bases and J gave up 6 bases; unmatched junction bases: 8. CDR3 length equals 14 residues. Here the CDR3 reads CASSSRQGWDGYTF. The CDR3 DNA reads as TGTGCCAGCAGCTCCCGACAGGGCTGGGATGGCTACACCTTC.

The V gene is TRBV6-1, the J gene TRBJ2-2; D gene ambiguous. Trimming removed 2 bases at V and 0 bases at J, with 10 bases between. CDR1 and CDR2 (germline): MNHNS, SASEGT. The CDR3 length is 16 residues. The CDR3 spells CASSEREVTNTGELFF. DNA of the CDR3: TGTGCCAGCAGTGAAAGAGAGGTCACGAACACCGGGGAGCTGTTTTTT.